These 27 T cell receptor beta chains were all obtained from the same sample, sequenced in a study of shared clonotypes between healthy human individuals. The table came from immunoSEQ multiplex PCR; TCRdb's copy has only in-frame clones and leaves some out. The sample includes 2 million to 2.5 million clones, approximately 93% seen only once; the top ten take approximately 0.36%. Material for sequencing was naive CD4+ T cells from PBMCs. The subset denotes: CD45RA+ positively selected. The receptors stem from a man younger than 35 in good health. Some clones in this sample may be carry-over from other donors' samples.

This clone has only a few counts. The V gene is TRBV29-1, the J gene TRBJ1-1; perhaps TRBD1 as D (5 bases). This CDR3 has 14 amino acids. Germline values: CDR1 SQVTM, CDR2 ANQGSEA. V lost 6 bases and J 0 bases, leaving 14 bases between the germline ends. The CDR3 sequence is CSVYTTALNTEAFF. The DNA for the CDR3 is TGCAGCGTCTATACGACAGCCCTGAACACTGAAGCTTTCTTT.

The rearrangement links TRBV19 to TRBJ1-5, with D perhaps TRBD1 (6 bases). This CDR3 region has 14 residues. The V gene's germline CDR1 is LNHDA and CDR2 SQIVND (reference sequence). The V and J ends lost 9 bases and 2 bases respectively, with 14 bases between them. CDR3 sequence reads: CARPGGQGNQPQHF. In DNA, the CDR3 is TGTGCCAGACCCGGGGGGCAGGGCAATCAGCCCCAGCATTTT.

CDR3 protein: CASSEGSRVCRYEQYF. In DNA form, the CDR3 reads TGTGCCAGCAGCGAAGGGAGCAGGGTGTGTCGCTACGAGCAGTACTTC. The chain joins TRBV21-1 to TRBJ2-7; no check of the table's D call, TRBD1, against the DNA was made. TRBV21-1 is tagged as a pseudogene. CDR3 size: 16 residues.

The J gene is TRBJ2-5, the V gene TRBV5-1; 8 nucleotides agree with TRBD2. With 4 bases clipped from V and 2 bases from J, the junction kept 13 bases outside the gene matches. Germline V gene lookup returns CDR1 SGHRS and CDR2 YFSETQ. The CDR3 has 17 amino acids. The CDR3 DNA reads TGCGCCAGCAGCCTATACGGGAGCGGGAGTACACAAGAGACCCAGTACTTC. Translating it yields CASSLYGSGSTQETQYF.

The V gene is TRBV7-2, the J gene TRBJ1-4, with D unclear. Germline CDR1 SGHTA, CDR2 FQGNSA. V lost 5 bases, J lost 0 bases, and 7 bases lay in between. The CDR3 totals 14 residues. The CDR3 loop is CASSQDTTNEKLFF. The CDR3 region has the DNA TGTGCCAGCAGCCAGGATACAACTAATGAAAAACTGTTTTTT.

The V gene is TRBV12-5, the J gene TRBJ2-3; D is unclear. Trimming took 1 base from V and 5 from J, leaving 7 bases between them. The CDR3 covers 13 residues. CDR1 and CDR2 from the germline V gene are LGHNT and FRNRAP. CDR3 residues: CASGLDSLDTQYF. CDR3 nucleotides: TGTGCTAGTGGTTTGGATAGTTTAGATACGCAGTATTTT.

The V call is TRBV9, the J call TRBJ1-4; D not certain. CDR1 and CDR2 from the germline V gene are SGDLS and YYNGEE. CDR3 length: 15 amino acids. The V and J ends lost 6 bases and 1 base respectively, with 13 bases between them. In nucleotides, the CDR3 is TGTGCCAGCACCTCTATGGGCAGAACTAATGAAAAACTGTTTTTT. Translated, it gives CASTSMGRTNEKLFF.

This chain links TRBV2 with TRBJ2-3; no definite D call. There are 11 residues in the CDR3. Germline CDR1 reads SNHLY; CDR2 reads FYNNEI. The ends were cut back, 10 bases at V and 5 bases at J, with 10 bases in the middle. CDR3 amino acids: CATAVVDTQYF. The CDR3 coding sequence is TGTGCCACAGCAGTGGTAGATACGCAGTATTTT.

The rearrangement links TRBV7-2 to TRBJ2-5; 10 bases line up with TRBD2. With 5 bases clipped from V and 2 bases from J, the junction kept 5 bases outside the gene matches. This CDR3 spans 15 amino acids. Germline loops: CDR1 SGHTA, CDR2 FQGNSA. Written as DNA, the CDR3 is TGTGCCAGCAGCAAGTGGACTAGCGGTCAAGAGACCCAGTACTTC. This gives the protein CASSKWTSGQETQYF.

The chain recombines TRBV11-3 with TRBJ1-1, with D hard to call. Trimming cost V 1 base and J 1 base, with 19 bases left between them. The germline V gene encodes CDR1 SGHNT and CDR2 YENEEA. This CDR3 region has 18 residues. The CDR3 DNA sequence: TGTGCCAGCAGCTTAGTTTTTTCAAGCCCCAACGGGAACACTGAAGCTTTCTTT. Protein product: CASSLVFSSPNGNTEAFF.

The V and J genes are TRBV9 and TRBJ2-7; TRBD1 aligns across 11 bases. Trimming at V came to 2 bases and at J to 6 bases, leaving 7 bases not matched to a gene. The CDR3 is 15 amino acids. CDR1 and CDR2 from the germline V gene are SGDLS and YYNGEE. CDR3 sequence (DNA): TGTGCCAGCAGCGTTACCGGGACAGGGGGGATCGAGCAGTACTTC. Its protein product is CASSVTGTGGIEQYF.

The chain recombines TRBV5-6 with TRBJ1-2; TRBD1 matches 8 bases. Looked up from germline, CDR1 is SGHDT and CDR2 is YYEEEE. CDR3 length: 15 amino acids. The V gene end was trimmed by 2 bases and the J gene end by 2 bases; junction bases not matched to a gene: 5. The CDR3 spells CASSFHRGTNYGYTF. DNA of the CDR3: TGTGCCAGCAGCTTCCACAGGGGGACAAACTATGGCTACACCTTC.

This chain uses TRBV28 with TRBJ1-5, with 7 positions matching TRBD1. The CDR3 has 16 residues. The trim removed 3 bases at V and 2 bases at J, leaving 7 bases unmatched. Germline V gene lookup returns CDR1 MDHEN and CDR2 SYDVKM. The CDR3 sequence: CASSFRTGGRNQPQHF. In nucleotides, the CDR3 is TGTGCCAGCAGTTTTAGGACAGGCGGGCGCAATCAGCCCCAGCATTTT.

J is TRBJ1-3 and V is TRBV28; D is unclear. The CDR3 loop spans 15 amino acids. V was clipped by 5 bases and J by 3 bases, with 14 bases between them. Germline V gene data show CDR1 as MDHEN and CDR2 as SYDVKM. The DNA for the CDR3 is TGTGCCAGCAGTACCCCCAAAGTGGGTGGAAACACCATATATTTT. Its protein is CASSTPKVGGNTIYF.

This chain's CDR3 is CASTLLGGDYEQYF. The DNA for the CDR3 is TGTGCCAGCACCCTCCTGGGCGGCGACTACGAGCAGTACTTC. V is TRBV28 and J is TRBJ2-7; the D is unclear. Trimming removed 7 bases from V and 3 bases from J, with 16 bases in between. This CDR3 region has 14 residues. Germline V CDR1 and CDR2: MDHEN, SYDVKM.

The rearrangement uses TRBV6-1 and TRBJ2-7; 7 bases are shared with TRBD2. CDR3 size: 13 residues. Germline V gives CDR1 MNHNS, CDR2 SASEGT. The V gene end was trimmed by 6 bases and the J gene end by 4 bases; junction bases not matched to a gene: 6. For the CDR3, the DNA is TGTGCCAGCAGCATGACCGGGGGGTACGAGCAGTACTTC. Protein product: CASSMTGGYEQYF.

The J gene is TRBJ2-7, the V gene TRBV28; D is uncertain. The V and J ends lost 5 bases and 2 bases respectively, with 13 bases between them. The CDR3 spans 14 residues. Germline lookup yields CDR1 MDHEN and CDR2 SYDVKM. The CDR3 DNA sequence: TGTGCCAGCAGTCCCCGGCTTCTTGCCTACGAGCAGTACTTC. It translates to CASSPRLLAYEQYF.

The CDR3 spells CASSLVARASGFF. CDR3 DNA sequence: TGTGCCAGCAGCTTAGTTGCTCGGGCTAGCGGGTTCTTC. This chain links TRBV7-2 with TRBJ2-1; 7 nucleotides line up with TRBD2. Germline CDR1 is SGHTA and CDR2 is FQGNSA. The CDR3 has 13 residues. With V trimmed by 1 base and J by 15 bases, 9 bases remained unmatched. The variable domain in full, completed from reference TRBV7-2 and TRBJ2-1, reads GAGVSQSPSNKVTEKGKDVELRCDPISGHTALYWYRQSLGQGLEFLIYFQGNSAPDKSGLPSDRFSAERTGGSVSTLTIQRTQQEDSAVYLCASSLVARASGFFGPGTRLTVL.

This chain uses TRBV28 with TRBJ2-7, with 9 nucleotides matching TRBD1. This CDR3 spans 14 amino acids. The J segment lost 4 bases and the V segment lost 7 bases, leaving 8 bases of the junction unmatched. Germline V gene lookup returns CDR1 MDHEN and CDR2 SYDVKM. CDR3 loop: CASTSGTGLYEQYF. The DNA of the CDR3 is TGTGCCAGCACCTCCGGGACAGGGCTTTACGAGCAGTACTTC.

The J gene is TRBJ2-7, the V gene TRBV29-1, with TRBD1 matching 10 bases. Germline loops: CDR1 SQVTM, CDR2 ANQGSEA. CDR3 length: 13 amino acids. The CDR3 DNA reads as TGCAGTGGACCGGGACAGGGGTCCTACGAGCAGTACTTC. The encoded protein is CSGPGQGSYEQYF.

This chain uses TRBV2 with TRBJ1-4; D is possibly TRBD1 (5 bases). The CDR3 is 16 residues long. The V gene lost 4 bases and the J gene lost 5 bases, with 17 bases spanning the gap. Germline values: CDR1 SNHLY, CDR2 FYNNEI. CDR3 nucleotides: TGTGCCAGCAGTGTGCGGATTCTGCGACAGAATGAAAAACTGTTTTTT. It translates to CASSVRILRQNEKLFF.

The rearrangement uses TRBV10-3 and TRBJ2-7, with D maybe TRBD1 (6 bases). In germline, CDR1 is ENHRY, CDR2 SYGVKD. Trimming pared 3 bases from V and 2 bases from J, leaving 14 bases between. The CDR3 loop spans 15 amino acids. CDR3 loop: CAISEVTGFTYEQYF. The CDR3 region has the DNA TGTGCCATCAGTGAAGTGACAGGTTTTACCTACGAGCAGTACTTC.

This clone was recorded only once. This chain uses TRBV6-1 with TRBJ2-7; a weak D match, TRBD1 (6 bases). V was trimmed by 7 bases and J by 2 bases, leaving 12 bases between them. The CDR3 sequence is 13 residues long. Germline V CDR1 and CDR2: MNHNS, SASEGT. CDR3 region: CASNQDRTYEQYF. DNA for the CDR3: TGTGCCAGCAATCAGGACAGAACCTACGAGCAGTACTTC.

The rearrangement links TRBV10-1 to TRBJ2-3; perhaps TRBD2 as D (6 bases). The CDR3 is 14 amino acids. V gave up 6 bases and J gave up 0 bases, with 10 bases separating them. Germline V lookup: CDR1 WNHNN, CDR2 SYGVQD (reference sequence). This CDR3 is CASRGGASTDTQYF. CDR3 nucleotides: TGCGCCAGCAGAGGAGGGGCTAGCACAGATACGCAGTATTTT.

The CDR3 nucleotides are TGTGCCAGCAGTCGGGGGCAGGGGCCCCCAGATACGCAGTATTTT. It yields the protein CASSRGQGPPDTQYF. V usage is TRBV2 and J usage is TRBJ2-3; either TRBD1 or TRBD2 may supply D (6 bases each). Trimming stripped 5 bases from V and 4 bases from J, with 16 bases between. The CDR3 is 15 amino acids. CDR1 and CDR2 from the germline V gene are SNHLY and FYNNEI.

V gene TRBV6-5 combines with J gene TRBJ2-7; D is undetermined. Germline CDR1 reads MNHEY; CDR2 reads SVGAGI. The CDR3 loop spans 12 amino acids. V lost 8 bases and J lost 0, with 8 bases in between. As DNA, the CDR3 is TGTGCCAGCCGGTCGGTCTCCTACGAGCAGTACTTC. This gives the protein CASRSVSYEQYF.

V gene TRBV7-2 combines with J gene TRBJ2-6; the match to TRBD2 covers 10 bases. The length of the CDR3 is 19 residues. V lost 6 bases, J lost 1 base, and 12 bases stayed unmatched. CDR1 and CDR2 (germline): SGHTA, FQGNSA. The CDR3 region is CASRHRTGLAPSGANVLTF. CDR3 DNA: TGTGCCAGCAGACATAGAACGGGACTAGCGCCTTCTGGGGCCAACGTCCTGACTTTC.